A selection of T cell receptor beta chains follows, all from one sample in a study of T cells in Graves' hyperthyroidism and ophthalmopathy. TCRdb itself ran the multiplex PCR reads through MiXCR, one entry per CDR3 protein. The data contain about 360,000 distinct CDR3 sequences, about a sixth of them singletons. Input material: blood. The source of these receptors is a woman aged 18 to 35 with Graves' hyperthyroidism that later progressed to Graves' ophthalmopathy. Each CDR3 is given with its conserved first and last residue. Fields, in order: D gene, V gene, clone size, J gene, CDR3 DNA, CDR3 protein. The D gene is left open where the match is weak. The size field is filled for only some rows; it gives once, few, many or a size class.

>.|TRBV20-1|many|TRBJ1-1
TGCAGTGCTAGAGATCATACGGGCGGGGGACAATCGGCTTTCTTT
CSARDHTGGGQSAFF
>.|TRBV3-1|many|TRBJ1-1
TGTGCCAGCAGCCCTTATGGTAAGTGGAGCACTGAAGCTTTCTTT
CASSPYGKWSTEAFF
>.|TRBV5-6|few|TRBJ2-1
TGTGCCAGCAGCTTGGAAATGGTGGGTTCCTACAATGAGCAGTTCTTC
CASSLEMVGSYNEQFF
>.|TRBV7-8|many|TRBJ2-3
TGTGCCAGCAGCTTTCCTGTTGAGGGCACAGATACGCAGTATTTT
CASSFPVEGTDTQYF
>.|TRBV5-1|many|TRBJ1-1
TGCGCCAGCAGCTTGGAAGCGCGCGATACTGAAGCTTTCTTT
CASSLEARDTEAFF
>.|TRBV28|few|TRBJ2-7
TGTGCCAGCAGCTGGAGCCAGGGACGCTACGAGCAGTACTTC
CASSWSQGRYEQYF
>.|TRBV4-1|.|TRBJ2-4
TGCGCCAGCAGCCAAGATCTTCCCGAGGGCCAAAACATTCAGTACTTC
CASSQDLPEGQNIQYF
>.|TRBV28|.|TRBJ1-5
TGTGCCAGCAGTTTATCCCCCGGGGCTAGTAGTCAGCCCCAGCATTTT
CASSLSPGASSQPQHF
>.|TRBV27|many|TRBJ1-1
TGTGCCAGCAGCCTACTCCAGGGTGGCACTGAAGCTTTCTTT
CASSLLQGGTEAFF
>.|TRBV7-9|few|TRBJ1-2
TGTGCCAGCATCGATACGGGACACACCTTGCATAACTATGGCTACACCTTC
CASIDTGHTLHNYGYTF
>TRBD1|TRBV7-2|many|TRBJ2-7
TGTGCCAGCAGCTTAGCGCCGGGACAGTCCTACGAGCAGTACTTC
CASSLAPGQSYEQYF
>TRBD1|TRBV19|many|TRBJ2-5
TGTGCCAGTAGTATAAACGGACAGGGGGCCATCCAAGAGACCCAGTACTTC
CASSINGQGAIQETQYF
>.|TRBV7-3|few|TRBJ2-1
TGTGCCAGCAGCTTAACCCCCGGACTACGCACGGATGAGCAGTTCTTC
CASSLTPGLRTDEQFF
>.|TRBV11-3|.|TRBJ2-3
TGTGCCAGCAGCTTCCGCGGGAGCACAGATACGCAGTATTTT
CASSFRGSTDTQYF
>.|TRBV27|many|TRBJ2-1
TGTGCCAGCAGTTTTACGCGAAGTGAGCAGTTCTTC
CASSFTRSEQFF
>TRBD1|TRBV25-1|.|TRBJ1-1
TGTGCCAGCAGGGGGGTGCACAGGGGCGCGTACACTGAAGCTTTCTTT
CASRGVHRGAYTEAFF
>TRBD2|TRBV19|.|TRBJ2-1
TGTGCCAGTAGTGGGACTAGCGGCAGTTACAATGAGCAGTTCTTC
CASSGTSGSYNEQFF
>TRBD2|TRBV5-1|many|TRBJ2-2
TGCGCCAGCAGCTTGGGGTCTAGCGGGAGTTCAACCGGGGAGCTGTTTTTT
CASSLGSSGSSTGELFF
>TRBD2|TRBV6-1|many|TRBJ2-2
TGTGCCAGCAGGCAAGCGGGAGGGACCGGGGAGCTGTTTTTT
CASRQAGGTGELFF
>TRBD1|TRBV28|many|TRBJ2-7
TGTGCCAGCAGGAGCTCCGGGACAGATGTCAACGAGCAGTACTTC
CASRSSGTDVNEQYF
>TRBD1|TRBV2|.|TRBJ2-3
TGTGCCAGCACCCTCTACCGACCCCGGAAGGGGGCCACAGATACGCAGTATTTT
CASTLYRPRKGATDTQYF
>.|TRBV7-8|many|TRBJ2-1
TGTGCCAGCAGCTTATGGGACCGGCATAGCCCGCCCTCCTACAATGAGCAGTTCTTC
CASSLWDRHSPPSYNEQFF
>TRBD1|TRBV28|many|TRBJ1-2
TGTGCCAGCAGCCGAGGGACAGCCCCCGGCATCTATGGCTACACCTTC
CASSRGTAPGIYGYTF
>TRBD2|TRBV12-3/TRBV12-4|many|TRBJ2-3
TGTGCCAGCAGTTTCCGCCAGCGGGAGGGCCGAGATACGCAGTATTTT
CASSFRQREGRDTQYF
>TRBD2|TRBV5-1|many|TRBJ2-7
TGCGCCAGCAGCTTGAGCGCTAGCGGGATCTCCTACGAGCAGTACTTC
CASSLSASGISYEQYF
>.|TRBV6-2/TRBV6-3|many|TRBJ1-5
TGTGCCAGCAGTTACGTAAGGGAAACCGGGGCCTACAATCAGCCCCAGCATTTT
CASSYVRETGAYNQPQHF
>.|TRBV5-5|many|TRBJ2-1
TGTGCCACCCAGCTTGGATGGTCGGGACGGGACAATGAGCAGTTCTTC
CATQLGWSGRDNEQFF
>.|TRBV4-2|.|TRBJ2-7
TGTGCCAGCAGCCAGAAAGACAGTCCGGGGGAGCAGTACTTC
CASSQKDSPGEQYF
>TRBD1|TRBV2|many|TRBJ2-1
TGTGCCACAGGGCAGGGGGCAATATACAATGAGCAGTTCTTC
CATGQGAIYNEQFF
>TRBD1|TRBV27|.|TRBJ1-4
TGTGCCAGCAGTTTATCGGGACAGGGTCCAACTAATGAAAAACTGTTTTTT
CASSLSGQGPTNEKLFF
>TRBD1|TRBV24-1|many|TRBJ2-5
TGTGCCACCAGTGACCGGGACAGGGGGCTGGGAGAGACCCAGTACTTC
CATSDRDRGLGETQYF
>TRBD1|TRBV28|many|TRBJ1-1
TGTGCCAGCAGTCCGGGACAGGGGGCGCCTGAAGCTTTCTTT
CASSPGQGAPEAFF
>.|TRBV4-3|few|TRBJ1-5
TGCGCCAGCAGCCAAGAGGCGGGTTTAGGTCAGCCCCAGCATTTT
CASSQEAGLGQPQHF
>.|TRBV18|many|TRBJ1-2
TGTGCCAGCTCACTCCCGACAGACAACTATGGCTACACCTTC
CASSLPTDNYGYTF
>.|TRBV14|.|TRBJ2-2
TGTGCCAGCAGCCAAGGTCTCAGGAAGAACACCGGGGAGCTGTTTTTT
CASSQGLRKNTGELFF
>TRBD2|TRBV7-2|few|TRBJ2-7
TGTGCCAGCAGCACCCCGAGGACTAGCGGGAGGGACTACTACGAGCAGTACTTC
CASSTPRTSGRDYYEQYF
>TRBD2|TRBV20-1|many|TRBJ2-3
TGCAGTGCTAGAGGACTAGCGGGAGAAGATACGCAGTATTTT
CSARGLAGEDTQYF
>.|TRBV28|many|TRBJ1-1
TGTGCCAGCAGCGGAGGGGGGGCCCGGGAAGCTTTCTTT
CASSGGGAREAFF
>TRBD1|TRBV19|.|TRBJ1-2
TGTGCCAGTAGTCCGGGACAGGGGACATACTATGGCTACACCTTC
CASSPGQGTYYGYTF
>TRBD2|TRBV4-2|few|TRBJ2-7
TGTGCCAGCAGCCAAGATAATAGCGGGAGAATCTACGAGCAGTACTTC
CASSQDNSGRIYEQYF